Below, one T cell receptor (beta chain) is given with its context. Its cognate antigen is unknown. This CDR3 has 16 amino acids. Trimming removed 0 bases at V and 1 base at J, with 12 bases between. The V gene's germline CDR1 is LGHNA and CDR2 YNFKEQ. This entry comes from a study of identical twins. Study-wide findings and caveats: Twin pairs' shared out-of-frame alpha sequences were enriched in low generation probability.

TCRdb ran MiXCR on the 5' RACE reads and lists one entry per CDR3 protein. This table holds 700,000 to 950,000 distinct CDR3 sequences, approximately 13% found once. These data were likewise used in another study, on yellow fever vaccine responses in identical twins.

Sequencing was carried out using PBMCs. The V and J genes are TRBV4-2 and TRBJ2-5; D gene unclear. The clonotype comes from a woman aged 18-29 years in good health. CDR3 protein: CASSQDWARAQETQYF. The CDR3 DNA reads TGTGCCAGCAGCCAAGACTGGGCTAGAGCCCAAGAGACCCAGTACTTC.